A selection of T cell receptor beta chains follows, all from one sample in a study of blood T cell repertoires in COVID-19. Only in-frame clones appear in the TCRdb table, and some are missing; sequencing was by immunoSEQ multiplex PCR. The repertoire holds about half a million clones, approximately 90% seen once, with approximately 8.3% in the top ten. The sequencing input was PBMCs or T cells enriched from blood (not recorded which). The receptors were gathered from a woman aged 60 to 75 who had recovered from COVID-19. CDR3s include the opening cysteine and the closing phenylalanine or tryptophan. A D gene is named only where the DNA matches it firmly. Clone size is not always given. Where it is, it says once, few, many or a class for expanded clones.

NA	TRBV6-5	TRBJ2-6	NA	CASSYSGTGANVLTF	TGTGCCAGCAGTTACTCCGGGACAGGGGCCAACGTCCTGACTTTC
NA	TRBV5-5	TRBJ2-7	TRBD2	CASSPRGGLYEQYF	TGTGCCAGCAGCCCCCGGGGGGGCCTCTACGAGCAGTACTTC
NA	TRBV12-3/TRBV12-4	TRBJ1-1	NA	CASSRDSRAFF	TGTGCCAGCAGCCGTGACAGCAGAGCTTTCTTT
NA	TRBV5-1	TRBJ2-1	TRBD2	CASSGRRDSGGNEQFF	TGCGCCAGCAGCGGACGAAGGGATAGCGGGGGCAATGAGCAGTTCTTC
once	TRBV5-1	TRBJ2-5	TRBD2	CASSLRSSGGRQETQYF	TGCGCCAGCAGCTTGCGATCTAGCGGGGGGCGACAAGAGACCCAGTACTTC
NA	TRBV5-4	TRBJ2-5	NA	CASSSWPGGQETQYF	TGTGCCAGCAGCTCCTGGCCTGGAGGACAAGAGACCCAGTACTTC
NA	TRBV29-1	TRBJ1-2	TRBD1	CSAETGSYGYTF	TGCAGCGCCGAGACAGGGTCCTATGGCTACACCTTC
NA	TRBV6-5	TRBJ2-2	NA	CASSLGAGTGELFF	TGTGCCAGCAGCTTGGGGGCTGGCACCGGGGAGCTGTTTTTT
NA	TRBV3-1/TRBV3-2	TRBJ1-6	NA	CASSPQIHYNSPLHF	TGTGCCAGCAGCCCCCAAATCCACTATAATTCACCCCTCCACTTT
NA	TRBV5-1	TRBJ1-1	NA	CASSRDRGGREAFF	TGCGCCAGCAGCCGGGACCGCGGAGGGCGAGAAGCTTTCTTT
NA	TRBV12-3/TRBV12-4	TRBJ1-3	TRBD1	CASNRGDGNTIYF	TGTGCCAGTAACAGGGGCGATGGAAACACCATATATTTT
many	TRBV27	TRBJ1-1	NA	CASSYRVGTEAFF	TGTGCCAGCAGTTACAGGGTTGGCACTGAAGCTTTCTTT
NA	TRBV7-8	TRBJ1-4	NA	CASSLVEGKGEKLFF	TGTGCCAGCAGCTTAGTGGAGGGCAAGGGTGAAAAACTGTTTTTT
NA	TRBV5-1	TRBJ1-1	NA	CASSPQGGATEAFF	TGCGCCAGCAGCCCGCAGGGAGGCGCCACTGAAGCTTTCTTT
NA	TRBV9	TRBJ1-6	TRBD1	CASSVSGQGAHSPLHF	TGTGCCAGCAGCGTATCTGGACAGGGGGCACATTCACCCCTCCACTTT
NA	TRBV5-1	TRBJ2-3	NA	CASRSSSTDTQYF	TGCGCCAGCAGATCCTCGAGCACAGATACGCAGTATTTT
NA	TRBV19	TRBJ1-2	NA	CASSSMQGSGYTF	TGTGCCAGTAGTTCGATGCAGGGATCTGGCTACACCTTC
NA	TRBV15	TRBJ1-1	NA	CATSRDREGTEAFF	TGTGCCACCAGCAGAGACAGGGAGGGCACTGAAGCTTTCTTT
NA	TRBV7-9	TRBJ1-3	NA	CASSFRDNSGNTIYF	TGTGCCAGCAGCTTCCGGGACAACTCTGGAAACACCATATATTTT
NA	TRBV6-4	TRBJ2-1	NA	CASSDFPGTPNEQFF	TGTGCCAGCAGTGACTTCCCCGGGACTCCTAATGAGCAGTTCTTC
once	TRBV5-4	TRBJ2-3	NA	CASSLASVRDIDTQYF	TGTGCCAGCAGCTTGGCCTCGGTCAGGGATATAGATACGCAGTATTTT
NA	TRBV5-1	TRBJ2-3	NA	CASSLERGRADTQYF	TGCGCCAGCAGCTTGGAAAGGGGAAGGGCAGATACGCAGTATTTT
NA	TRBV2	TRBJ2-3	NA	CASSDRLLATDTQYF	TGTGCCAGCAGTGATAGGTTACTAGCCACAGATACGCAGTATTTT
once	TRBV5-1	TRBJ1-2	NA	CASTTYSDAGGYTF	TGCGCCAGCACCACTTACAGCGACGCGGGAGGCTACACCTTC
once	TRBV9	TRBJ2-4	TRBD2	CASSIKRGLLAKNIQYF	TGTGCCAGCAGCATAAAGCGGGGGCTCTTAGCCAAAAACATTCAGTACTTC
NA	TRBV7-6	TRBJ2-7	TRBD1	CASSLQPGQGAGEQYF	TGTGCCAGCAGCTTACAACCCGGACAGGGGGCCGGCGAGCAGTACTTC
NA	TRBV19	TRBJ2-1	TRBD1	CASSINRGDNEQFF	TGTGCCAGTAGTATCAACAGGGGCGACAATGAGCAGTTCTTC
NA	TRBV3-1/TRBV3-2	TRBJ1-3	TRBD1	CASSQGQAFPGNTIYF	TGTGCCAGCAGCCAGGGACAGGCGTTTCCTGGAAACACCATATATTTT
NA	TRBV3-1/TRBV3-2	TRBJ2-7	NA	CASSRTALGEQYF	TGTGCCAGCAGCCGGACTGCCTTGGGGGAGCAGTACTTC
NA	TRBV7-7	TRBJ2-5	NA	CASSRGPAETQYF	TGTGCCAGCAGCCGAGGGCCGGCGGAGACCCAGTACTTC
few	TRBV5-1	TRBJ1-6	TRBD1	CASSLDRGSSPLHF	TGCGCCAGCAGCTTGGACAGGGGGTCTTCACCCCTCCACTTT
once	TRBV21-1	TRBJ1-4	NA	CASSKERAPGGSNEKLFF	TGTGCCAGCAGCAAAGAACGGGCACCCGGGGGGAGTAATGAAAAACTGTTTTTT
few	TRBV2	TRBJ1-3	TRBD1	CASSGTGAKSGNTIYF	TGTGCCAGCAGTGGGACAGGGGCGAAGTCTGGAAACACCATATATTTT
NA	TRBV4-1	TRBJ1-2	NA	CASSQGGGGYGYTF	TGCGCCAGCAGCCAGGGGGGGGGCGGCTATGGCTACACCTTC
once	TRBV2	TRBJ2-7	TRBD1	CASSEEQGLSYEQYF	TGTGCCAGCAGTGAAGAACAGGGGCTCTCCTACGAGCAGTACTTC
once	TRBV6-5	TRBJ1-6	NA	CAGSWGALSNSPLHF	TGTGCCGGATCTTGGGGAGCCCTATCTAATTCACCCCTCCACTTT
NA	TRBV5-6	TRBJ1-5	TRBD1	CASSPTGGGQPQHF	TGTGCCAGCAGCCCCACAGGGGGAGGTCAGCCCCAGCATTTT
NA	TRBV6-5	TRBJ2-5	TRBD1	CASRSHGQGQGTQYF	TGTGCCAGCAGAAGCCATGGACAGGGGCAGGGGACCCAGTACTTC
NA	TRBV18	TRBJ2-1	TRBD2	CASSRGGSYNEQFF	TGTGCCAGCTCACGCGGGGGGTCGTACAATGAGCAGTTCTTC
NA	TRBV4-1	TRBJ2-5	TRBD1	CASSGTVQETQYF	TGCGCCAGCAGTGGGACAGTTCAAGAGACCCAGTACTTC
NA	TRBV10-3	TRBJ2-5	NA	CAISRGNQETQYF	TGTGCCATATCCCGAGGCAACCAAGAGACCCAGTACTTC
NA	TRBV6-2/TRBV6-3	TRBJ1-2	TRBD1	CASSYAGTGYGYTF	TGTGCCAGCAGTTACGCCGGGACAGGCTATGGCTACACCTTC
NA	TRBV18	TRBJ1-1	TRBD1	CASSPDRGDREAFF	TGTGCCAGCTCACCCGACAGGGGGGATCGTGAAGCTTTCTTT
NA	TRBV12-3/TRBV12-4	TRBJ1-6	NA	CASTPTEASPLHF	TGTGCCAGCACCCCAACGGAGGCTTCACCCCTCCACTTT
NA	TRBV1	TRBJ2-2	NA	CTSSQEGLAELRDTGELFF	TGCACCAGCAGCCAAGAGGGTTTGGCGGAACTACGGGACACCGGGGAGCTGTTTTTT
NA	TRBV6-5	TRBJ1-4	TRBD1	CASSRGTGGEKLFF	TGTGCCAGCAGTCGCGGGACAGGGGGGGAAAAACTGTTTTTT
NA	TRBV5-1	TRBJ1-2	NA	CASSLGGEPFYGYTF	TGCGCCAGCAGCTTGGGGGGCGAGCCGTTCTATGGCTACACCTTC
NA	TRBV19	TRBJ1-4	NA	CATQKSPAPDEKLFF	TGTGCCACCCAAAAGAGCCCCGCGCCGGATGAAAAACTGTTTTTT
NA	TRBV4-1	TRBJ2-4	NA	CASSPTNRVTKNIQYF	TGCGCCAGCAGCCCCACTAACCGGGTCACCAAAAACATTCAGTACTTC
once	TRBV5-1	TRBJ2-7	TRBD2	CASSPGGASYEQYF	TGCGCCAGCAGCCCGGGAGGGGCCTCCTACGAGCAGTACTTC
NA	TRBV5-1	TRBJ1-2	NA	CASSLPSKGGEGYTF	TGCGCCAGCAGCCTCCCTTCTAAGGGAGGAGAGGGCTACACCTTC
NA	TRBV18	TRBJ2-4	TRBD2	CASSPLAGGFAKNIQYF	TGTGCCAGCTCACCGCTAGCGGGGGGTTTTGCCAAAAACATTCAGTACTTC
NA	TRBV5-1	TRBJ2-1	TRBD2	CASSFSTGGGYNEQFF	TGCGCCAGCAGCTTTAGTACCGGCGGGGGGTACAATGAGCAGTTCTTC
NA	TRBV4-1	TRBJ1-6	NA	CASSQLGANSPLHF	TGCGCCAGCAGCCAATTGGGGGCCAATTCACCCCTCCACTTT
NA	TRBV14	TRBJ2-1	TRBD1	CASSQGTGMGEQFF	TGTGCCAGCAGCCAAGGGACAGGGATGGGGGAGCAGTTCTTC